In this sample, the clone carrying this T cell receptor (beta chain) turned up a few times. Its antigen is unknown. These data come from a study of cytomegalovirus exposure and HLA in healthy donors. V was clipped by 3 bases and J by 3 bases, with 6 bases between them. Germline values: CDR1 LGHNA, CDR2 YSLEER. This CDR3 is built from 14 residues. Whole-study results and caveats: Trimming of TCR beta V- and J-genes showed a link, identified in a later analysis, to a missense DCLRE1C variant.

This PCR relied on a set of 60 Vbeta primers and 13 Jbeta primers. Sequencing used immunoSEQ multiplex PCR; TCRdb keeps in-frame clones, though not all of them. The data hold 77,000 or so clones, with roughly 88% observed a single time. The chain links TRBV4-3 to TRBJ2-6; D not resolved. The sequence came from a man aged 70 or older in good health and CMV-seropositive. The sample was PBMCs. Here the CDR3 DNA reads TGCGCCAGCAGCCACTTCGGTGGGGCCAACGTCCTGACTTTC. It yields the protein CASSHFGGANVLTF.